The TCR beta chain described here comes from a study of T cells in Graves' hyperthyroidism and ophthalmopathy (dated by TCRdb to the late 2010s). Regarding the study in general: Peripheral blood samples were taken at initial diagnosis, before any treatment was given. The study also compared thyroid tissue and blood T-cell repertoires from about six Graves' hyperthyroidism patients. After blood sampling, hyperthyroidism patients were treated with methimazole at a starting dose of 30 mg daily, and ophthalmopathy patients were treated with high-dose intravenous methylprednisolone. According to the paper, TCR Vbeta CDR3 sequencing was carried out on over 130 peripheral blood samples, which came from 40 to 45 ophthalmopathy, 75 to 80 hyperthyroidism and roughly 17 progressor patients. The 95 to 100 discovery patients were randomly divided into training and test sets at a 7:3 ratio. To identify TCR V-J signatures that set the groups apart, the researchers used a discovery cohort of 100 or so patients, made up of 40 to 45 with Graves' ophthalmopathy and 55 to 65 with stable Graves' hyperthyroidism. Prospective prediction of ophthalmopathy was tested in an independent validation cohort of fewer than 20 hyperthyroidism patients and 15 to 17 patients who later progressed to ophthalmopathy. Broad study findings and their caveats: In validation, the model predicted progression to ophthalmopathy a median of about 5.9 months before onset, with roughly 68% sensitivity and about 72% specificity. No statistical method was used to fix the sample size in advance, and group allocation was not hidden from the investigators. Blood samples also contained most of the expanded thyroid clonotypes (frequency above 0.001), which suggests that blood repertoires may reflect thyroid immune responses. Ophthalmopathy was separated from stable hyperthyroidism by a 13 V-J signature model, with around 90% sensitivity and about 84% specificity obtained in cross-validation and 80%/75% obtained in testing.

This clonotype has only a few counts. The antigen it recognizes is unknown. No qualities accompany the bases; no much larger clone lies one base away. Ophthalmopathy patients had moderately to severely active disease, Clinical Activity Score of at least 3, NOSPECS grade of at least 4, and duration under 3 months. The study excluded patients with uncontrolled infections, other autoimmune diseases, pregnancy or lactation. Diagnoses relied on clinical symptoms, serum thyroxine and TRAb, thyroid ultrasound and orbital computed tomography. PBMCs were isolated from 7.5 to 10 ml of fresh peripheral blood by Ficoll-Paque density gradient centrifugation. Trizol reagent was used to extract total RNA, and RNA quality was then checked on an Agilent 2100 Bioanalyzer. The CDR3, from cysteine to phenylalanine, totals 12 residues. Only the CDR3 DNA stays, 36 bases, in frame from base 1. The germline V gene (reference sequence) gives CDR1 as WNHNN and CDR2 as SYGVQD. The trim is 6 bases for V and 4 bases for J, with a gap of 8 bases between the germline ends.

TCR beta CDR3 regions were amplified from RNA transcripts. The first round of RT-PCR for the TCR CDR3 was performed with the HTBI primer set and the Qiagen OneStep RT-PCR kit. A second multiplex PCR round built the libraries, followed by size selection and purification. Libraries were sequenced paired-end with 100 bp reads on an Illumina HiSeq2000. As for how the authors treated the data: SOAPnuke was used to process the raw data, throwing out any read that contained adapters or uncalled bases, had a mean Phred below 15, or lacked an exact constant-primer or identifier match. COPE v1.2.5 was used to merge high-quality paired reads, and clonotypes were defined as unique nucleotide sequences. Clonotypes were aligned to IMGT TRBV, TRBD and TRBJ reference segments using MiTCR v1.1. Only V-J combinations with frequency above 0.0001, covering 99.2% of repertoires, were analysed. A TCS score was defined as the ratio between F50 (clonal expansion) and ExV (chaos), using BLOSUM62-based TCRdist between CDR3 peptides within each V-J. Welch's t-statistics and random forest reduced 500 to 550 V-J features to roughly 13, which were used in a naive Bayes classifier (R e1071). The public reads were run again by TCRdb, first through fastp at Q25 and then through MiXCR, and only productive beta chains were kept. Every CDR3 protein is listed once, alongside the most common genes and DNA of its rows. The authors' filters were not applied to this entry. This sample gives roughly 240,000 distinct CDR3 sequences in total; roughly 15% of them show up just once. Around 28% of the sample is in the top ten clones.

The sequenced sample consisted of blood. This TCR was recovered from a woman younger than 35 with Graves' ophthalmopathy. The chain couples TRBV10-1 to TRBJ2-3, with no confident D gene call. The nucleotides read TGCGCCAGCAGCAGAGCCGCAGATACGCAGTATTTT. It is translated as CASSRAADTQYF.